The entry below gives a single T cell receptor (beta chain) sequence along with its context. Its antigen is as yet unknown. Trimming cost V 1 base and J 1 base, with 11 bases left between them. The germline CDR1 and CDR2 sequences are SGHRS and YFSETQ. The CDR3 covers 15 residues. This specimen belongs to a study of regulatory T cells in long-lasting Graves disease. The time point was: newly diagnosed GD, antithyroid drugs for less than 3 months. With RNA extracted from PBMCs as input, the TCR library was made. CDR3-region Arm-PCR and iRepertoire HTBI primers produced the TCR beta libraries. TCRdb reprocessed the multiplex PCR reads via MiXCR and lists one record per CDR3 protein. The sample includes about 610,000 distinct CDR3 sequences, 15% to 20% of them seen just once. Overall study results and limits: When disease was persistent, TRBV28, TRBJ1-2 and TRBJ2-5 were the favored segments.

The sample also formed part of further work on T cells in Graves' hyperthyroidism and ophthalmopathy.

This receptor was obtained from a man between 18 and 35 years old with Graves disease. The sequencing used peripheral blood mononuclear cells (PBMCs), collected at new diagnosis, from a patient treated with antithyroid drugs. The V call is TRBV5-1, the J call TRBJ1-1; the D gene is possibly TRBD1 (5 bases). CDR3 in DNA: TGCGCCAGCAGCTTGAGGGCCAGGGCGAACACTGAAGCTTTCTTT. It is translated as CASSLRARANTEAFF.